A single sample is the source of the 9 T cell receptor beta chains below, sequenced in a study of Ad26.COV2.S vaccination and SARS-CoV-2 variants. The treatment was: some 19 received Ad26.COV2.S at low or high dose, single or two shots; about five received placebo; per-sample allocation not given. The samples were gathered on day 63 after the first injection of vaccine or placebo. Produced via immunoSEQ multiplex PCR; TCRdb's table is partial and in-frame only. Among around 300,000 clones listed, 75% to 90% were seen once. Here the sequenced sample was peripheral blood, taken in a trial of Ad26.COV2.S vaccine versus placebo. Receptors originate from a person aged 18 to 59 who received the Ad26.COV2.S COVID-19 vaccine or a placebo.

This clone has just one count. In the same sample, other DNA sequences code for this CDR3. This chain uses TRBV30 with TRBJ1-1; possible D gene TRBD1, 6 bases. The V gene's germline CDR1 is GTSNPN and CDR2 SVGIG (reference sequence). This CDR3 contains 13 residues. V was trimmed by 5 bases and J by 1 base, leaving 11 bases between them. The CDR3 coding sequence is TGTGCCTGGTCGAGGACAGCGAACACTGAAGCTTTCTTT. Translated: CAWSRTANTEAFF.

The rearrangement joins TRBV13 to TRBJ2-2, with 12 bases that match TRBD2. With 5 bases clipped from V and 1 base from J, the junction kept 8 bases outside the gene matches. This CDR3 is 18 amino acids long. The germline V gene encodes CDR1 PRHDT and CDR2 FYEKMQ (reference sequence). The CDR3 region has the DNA TGTGCCAGCAGCGGAAGACTAGCGGGGGACCAGAACACCGGGGAGCTGTTTTTT. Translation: CASSGRLAGDQNTGELFF.

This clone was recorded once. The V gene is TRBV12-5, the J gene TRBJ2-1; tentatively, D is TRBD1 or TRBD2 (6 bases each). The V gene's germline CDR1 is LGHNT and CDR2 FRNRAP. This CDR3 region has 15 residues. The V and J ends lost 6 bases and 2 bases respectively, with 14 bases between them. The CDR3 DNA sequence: TGTGCTAGTGGGAGGGGGGCGGCTACCTACAATGAGCAGTTCTTC. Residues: CASGRGAATYNEQFF.

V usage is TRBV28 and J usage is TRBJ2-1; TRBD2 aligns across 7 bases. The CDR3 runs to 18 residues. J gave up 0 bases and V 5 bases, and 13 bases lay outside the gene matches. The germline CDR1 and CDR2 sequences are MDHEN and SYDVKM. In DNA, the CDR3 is TGTGCCAGCAGTGGTGTGGGGGGGGTACGGAGCTCCTACAATGAGCAGTTCTTC. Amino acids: CASSGVGGVRSSYNEQFF. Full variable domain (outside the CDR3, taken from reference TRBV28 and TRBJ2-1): DVKVTQSSRYLVKRTGEKVFLECVQDMDHENMFWYRQDPGLGLRLIYFSYDVKMKEKGDIPEGYSVSREKKERFSLILESASTNQTSMYLCASSGVGGVRSSYNEQFFGPGTRLTVL.

DNA for the CDR3: TGTGCCAGCAGCGAGGGCACCAGGGTGAACACTGAAGCTTTCTTT. Its protein product is CASSEGTRVNTEAFF. The chain is built from TRBV9 and TRBJ1-1; a possible D gene is TRBD1 (5 bases). There are 15 residues in the CDR3. V was clipped by 3 bases and J by 0 bases, with 12 bases between them. The V gene's germline CDR1 is SGDLS and CDR2 YYNGEE.

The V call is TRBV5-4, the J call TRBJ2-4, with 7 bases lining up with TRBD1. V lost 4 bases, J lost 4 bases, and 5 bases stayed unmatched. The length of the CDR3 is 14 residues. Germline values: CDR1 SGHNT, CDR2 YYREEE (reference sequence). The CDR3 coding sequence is TGTGCCAGCAGCGACGGGACAGAGAAAAACATTCAGTACTTC. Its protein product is CASSDGTEKNIQYF.

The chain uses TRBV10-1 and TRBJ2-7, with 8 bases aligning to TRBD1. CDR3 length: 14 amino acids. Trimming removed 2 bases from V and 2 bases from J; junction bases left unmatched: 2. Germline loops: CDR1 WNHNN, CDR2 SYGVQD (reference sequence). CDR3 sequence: CASSETTGAYEQYF. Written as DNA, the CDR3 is TGCGCCAGCAGTGAGACGACAGGGGCCTACGAGCAGTACTTC.

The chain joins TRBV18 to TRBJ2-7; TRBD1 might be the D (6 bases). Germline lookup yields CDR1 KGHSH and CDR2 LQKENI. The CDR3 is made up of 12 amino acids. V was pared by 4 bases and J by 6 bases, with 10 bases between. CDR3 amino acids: CASSLTGSEQYF. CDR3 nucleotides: TGTGCCAGCTCACTTACAGGGAGCGAGCAGTACTTC.

CDR3: CASSLATLESSGYTF. CDR3 nucleotides: TGCGCCAGCAGCTTGGCGACCCTTGAGTCCTCCGGCTACACCTTC. This chain joins TRBV5-1 and TRBJ1-2, with D unclear. This CDR3 region has 15 residues. Germline V lookup: CDR1 SGHRS, CDR2 YFSETQ. Between the trimmed V and J ends, which lost 0 bases and 8 bases, there was a span of 17 bases.